This entry features one T cell receptor (beta chain) sequence. This sample was included in a study of blood T cell repertoires in COVID-19. Turning to the study itself: COVID-19 samples collected from the United States, Italy and Spain covered acute and convalescent phases. T cells, B-cell-depleted T cells, or PBMCs supplied cDNA or gDNA.

Original methodology: Amplification of reference gene primers provided the estimated nucleated cell counts. The repertoire was sequenced with immunoSEQ multiplex PCR; TCRdb's copy has only in-frame clones and lacks some. V and J calls and clone size follow that table, whereas D and trimming were derived from the DNA. The table includes around 58,000 clones, 90% to 95% detected once. This CDR3 spans 15 amino acids. Deletions cut 2 bases from V and 1 base from J, with 12 bases between. Per the germline V gene, CDR1 is SGHRS and CDR2 is YFSETQ. Sequenced material: peripheral blood. J is TRBJ1-1 and V is TRBV5-1, with D unclear. This sequence originates from a woman aged 55-69 years with active or convalescent COVID-19. The CDR3 region is CASSLNSGGNTEAFF. As DNA, the CDR3 is TGCGCCAGCAGCTTAAACAGCGGCGGGAACACTGAAGCTTTCTTT.